This T cell receptor beta chain was sequenced in a study of identical twins. This clonotype came up many times. Template switching supplied a universal primer site; unique molecular identifiers were carried on the cDNA. TCRdb reprocessed the 5' RACE reads via MiXCR and lists one record per CDR3 protein. The repertoire has around 100,000 distinct CDR3 sequences, 5.9% of them found once; the top ten carry about an eighth. The V and J ends lost 4 bases and 6 bases, in that order; junction bases with no gene match: 6. Germline CDR1 and CDR2: MGHDK and SYGVNS. The CDR3 spans 15 residues. The chain combines TRBV25-1 with TRBJ1-2, with 12 positions matching TRBD1. This clonotype was sampled from a woman in her fifties or sixties in good health. Sequences were obtained from memory T cells sorted from blood. The CDR3 sequence is CASSVPGQGAHGYTF. CDR3 sequence (DNA): TGTGCCAGCAGTGTACCGGGACAGGGGGCTCATGGCTACACCTTC.